This T cell receptor (beta chain) originates from a study of PD-1 blockade in classical Hodgkin lymphoma. This CDR3 is built from 14 residues. Regarding time point: cycle 4 day 1 (C4D1), after less than 7 weeks of nivolumab. Each and every patient relapsed after autologous stem cell transplantation, and patients got differing brentuximab vedotin exposure. Thawed PBMCs underwent magnetic negative selection to obtain purified CD8+ T cells. Profiling relied on immunoSEQ multiplex PCR, and the TCRdb table lists in-frame clones only, not all of them. The data hold fewer than 15,000 clones, with roughly nine tenths observed a single time.

This receptor was obtained from a human donor with classical Hodgkin lymphoma. Sample: CD8+ T cells from blood, taken before the fourth cycle of nivolumab. This rearrangement joins TRBV21-1 to TRBJ2-1; the DNA was not compared with TRBD2, the D call given in the table. TRBV21-1 is an annotated pseudogene. Here the CDR3 DNA reads TGTGCCAGCCGGAGTTGGACTAGCGGGAATGAGCAGTTCTTC. Residues: CASRSWTSGNEQFF.